This entry describes one T cell receptor beta chain. The data were produced by immunoSEQ multiplex PCR, yet TCRdb's version contains in-frame clones alone and is incomplete. The sample contains some 630,000 clones, about 96% of which appear only once. It was CD45RO-negative cells, positively selected for CCR7, that made up naive CD8 cells, with terminally differentiated effector memory CD45RA+ cells excluded. The CDR3 covers 16 residues. Trimming took off 5 bases at V and 3 bases at J, with 14 bases between the two ends. Germline values: CDR1 MGHDK, CDR2 SYGVNS. The record originates from a study of shared clonotypes between healthy human individuals.

Sequencing was carried out using naive CD8+ T cells sorted from blood. The sequence was collected from a woman in her twenties or thirties in good health. The chain employs TRBV25-1 and TRBJ1-6; maybe TRBD1 (5 bases). CDR3 in amino acids: CASSPVGLSYNSPLHF. The CDR3 DNA sequence: TGTGCCAGCAGTCCTGTGGGACTCAGCTATAATTCACCCCTCCACTTT.